Included here is one T cell receptor (beta chain) sequence, with context. Its matching antigen is unknown. Via MiXCR, TCRdb re-called the reads, giving one row per CDR3 protein. The table lists almost 550,000 distinct CDR3 sequences, approximately 15% of them singletons. The data derive from a study of T cell repertoires in cytomegalovirus infection. The overall study: CMV infection plus the matching HLA type was flagged by public TCR beta signatures. The study, taken as a whole, reports: Across the ex vivo response, the dominant clonotypes were HLA-C-restricted CMV-specific TCR beta clonotypes. Carriers of CMV and the relevant HLA type were discriminated by public TCR beta frequency.

This receptor was taken from a human donor in good health (CMV status not recorded). Some clones in this sample may be carry-over from other donors' samples. The sequenced material came from CD8+ T cells from PBMCs.

CDR3 sequence (DNA): TGTGCCACCAGTGATTTAGATGGTGGCTACACCTTC. It encodes CATSDLDGGYTF. The V and J genes are TRBV24-1 and TRBJ1-2; unclear D gene. The CDR3 spans 12 residues. Between the trimmed V and J ends, which lost 1 base and 7 bases, there was a span of 6 bases. Germline assignment: CDR1 KGHDR and CDR2 SFDVKD.